This T cell receptor (beta chain) was sequenced in a study of cytomegalovirus exposure and HLA in healthy donors. To note about this clone: A read error may produce the germline difference seen at one junction end.

Use of 60 Vbeta and 13 Jbeta primers characterized the PCR. Profiling relied on immunoSEQ multiplex PCR, and the TCRdb table lists in-frame clones only, not all of them. The sample includes approximately 210,000 clones, about 80% of them seen just once. Looked up from germline, CDR1 is SSHAT and CDR2 is FNYEAQ (reference sequence). The CDR3 loop spans 16 amino acids. This TCR came from a woman aged 40 to 50 in good health and CMV-seronegative. Source material: PBMCs. The chain couples TRBV7-7 to TRBJ2-1; weak D call: TRBD2 (5 bases). In nucleotides, the CDR3 is TGTGCTAGCAGCTTAGAGGGTGCCGGGATCGGCAATGAGCAGTTCTTC. Its translation: CASSLEGAGIGNEQFF. Looking up the rest from reference TRBV7-7 and TRBJ2-1 gives the full variable domain: GAGVSQSPRYKVTKRGQDVTLRCDPISSHATLYWYQQALGQGPEFLTYFNYEAQPDKSGLPSDRFSAERPEGSISTLTIQRTEQRDSAMYRCASSLEGAGIGNEQFFGPGTRLTVL.